The 16 T cell receptor beta chains listed next were all sequenced from one sample in a study of blood T cell repertoires in COVID-19. Produced via immunoSEQ multiplex PCR; TCRdb's table is partial and in-frame only. This sample carries some 20,000 clones, about nine tenths of them seen once, and the ten largest clones take 9% to 15%. The sequencing input was peripheral blood. These receptors originate from a woman of 80 years or more with active or convalescent COVID-19.

The count of this clone is one. The chain links TRBV27 to TRBJ2-1; D possibly corresponds to TRBD1 (5 bases). The CDR3 consists of 17 residues. Trimming removed 5 bases at V and 0 bases at J, with 17 bases between. CDR1 MNHEY and CDR2 SMNVEV come from the germline V gene (reference sequence). CDR3: CASSPLLDRSSYNEQFF. DNA of the CDR3: TGTGCCAGCAGTCCCCTTCTAGACAGAAGCTCCTACAATGAGCAGTTCTTC.

This clone was found once. V and J are TRBV12-3 or TRBV12-4 and TRBJ1-1; TRBD1 matches at 7 bases. Germline trimming cut 6 bases from V and 3 bases from J; bases unmatched to any gene: 4. The CDR3 is made up of 13 amino acids. As DNA, the CDR3 is TGTGCCAGCAGCTTGACAGGGTACACTGAAGCTTTCTTT. Its protein product is CASSLTGYTEAFF.

The CDR3 DNA is TGTGCCAGCAGTGAACTCGGGGCCTACGAGCAGTACTTC. Translated, it gives CASSELGAYEQYF. The chain is built from TRBV2 and TRBJ2-7, with a weak D call TRBD2 (5 bases). From germline, CDR1 is SNHLY and CDR2 FYNNEI. The CDR3 totals 13 residues. Trimming stripped 2 bases from V and 2 bases from J, with 7 bases between.

This chain's CDR3 is CASSYSTRGHGYTF. The CDR3, as DNA: TGTGCCAGCAGTTACAGTACCAGGGGCCATGGCTACACCTTC. This chain connects TRBV6-2 or TRBV6-3 to TRBJ1-2; D might be TRBD1 (6 bases). CDR1 is MNHEY, CDR2 SVGEGT, per germline. There are 14 residues in the CDR3. V was shortened by 2 bases and J by 6 bases, with 13 bases between the two germline ends.

The V and J genes are TRBV6-5 and TRBJ1-1, with 7 bases matching TRBD1. The CDR3 length is 15 residues. The germline gives CDR1 MNHEY, CDR2 SVGAGI. The trim removed 2 bases at V and 1 base at J, leaving 4 bases unmatched. The chain's CDR3 is CASSYLGTANTEAFF. The CDR3 nucleotides read TGTGCCAGCAGTTACCTCGGGACAGCGAACACTGAAGCTTTCTTT.

The chain links TRBV3-1 (or the pseudogene TRBV3-2) to TRBJ2-5; 11 bases map to TRBD2. V lost 2 bases, J lost 11 bases, and 10 bases stayed unmatched. The germline V gene encodes CDR1 LGHDT and CDR2 YNNKEL (reference sequence). This CDR3 is built from 15 residues. CDR3 sequence: CASSQTGTSGPRQYF. In DNA form, the CDR3 reads TGTGCCAGCAGCCAAACCGGGACTAGCGGTCCGAGGCAGTACTTC.

The chain joins TRBV23-1 to TRBJ2-1, with D tentatively TRBD1 (5 bases). TRBV23-1 is placed among ORFs of uncertain function. V lost 3 bases, J lost 15 bases, and 15 bases lay in between. The CDR3 has 12 amino acids. The CDR3 DNA is TGCGCCAGCAGTCATCAGGGCCCTCCGAGGTTCTTC. This codes for CASSHQGPPRFF.

V gene TRBV4-3 combines with J gene TRBJ2-7; 9 positions match TRBD1. Trimming cost V 4 bases and J 3 bases; bases outside gene matches: 7. This CDR3 comprises 15 residues. Germline V gives CDR1 LGHNA, CDR2 YSLEER. CDR3 in amino acids: CASSRSGQGNYEQYF. In nucleotides, the CDR3 is TGCGCCAGCAGCCGTTCGGGACAGGGTAACTACGAGCAGTACTTC.

This clone appeared a few times. V and J are TRBV28 and TRBJ1-4, with TRBD1 matching over 8 bases. The CDR3 extends over 15 amino acids. CDR1 is MDHEN, CDR2 SYDVKM, per germline. The J segment lost 8 bases and the V segment lost 6 bases, leaving 11 bases of the junction unmatched. Here the CDR3 reads CASRPPGGAGEKLFF. DNA for the CDR3: TGTGCCAGCAGGCCCCCAGGGGGCGCTGGCGAAAAACTGTTTTTT.

The chain carries TRBV7-8 and TRBJ2-3, with 9 bases fitting TRBD2. Germline lookup yields CDR1 SGHVS and CDR2 FQNEAQ. The V gene end was trimmed by 2 bases and the J gene end by 1 base; junction bases not matched to a gene: 10. The CDR3 loop spans 18 amino acids. The CDR3 coding sequence is TGTGCCAGCAGCTTAAGATCCGCGGGGGGGTTTGGCACAGATACGCAGTATTTT. It encodes CASSLRSAGGFGTDTQYF. The full variable domain, with the rest looked up from reference TRBV7-8 and TRBJ2-3, is GAGVSQSPRYKVAKRGQDVALRCDPISGHVSLFWYQQALGQGPEFLTYFQNEAQLDKSGLPSDRFFAERPEGSVSTLKIQRTQQEDSAVYLCASSLRSAGGFGTDTQYFGPGTRLTVL.

V and J are TRBV19 and TRBJ2-3; TRBD1 matches at 8 bases. Germline V CDR1 and CDR2: LNHDA, SQIVND (reference sequence). Trimming at V came to 4 bases and at J to 1 base, leaving 7 bases not matched to a gene. The CDR3 is 16 residues long. CDR3 nucleotides: TGTGCCAGTAGTAACCCACAGGGGGTTGGCACAGATACGCAGTATTTT. Translated, it gives CASSNPQGVGTDTQYF.

The rearrangement links TRBV7-2 to TRBJ1-3, with 7 bases matching TRBD1. From germline, CDR1 is SGHTA and CDR2 FQGNSA. J was trimmed by 0 bases and V by 4 bases; bases with no gene match: 3. The CDR3 contains 15 residues. The CDR3 protein is CASSYAGGSGNTIYF. In DNA, the CDR3 is TGTGCCAGCAGCTACGCAGGGGGCTCTGGAAACACCATATATTTT.

The chain has TRBV5-6 and TRBJ2-7; 9 bases map to TRBD1. The trim removed 4 bases at V and 6 bases at J, leaving 8 bases unmatched. CDR3 length: 14 amino acids. Germline CDR1 SGHDT, CDR2 YYEEEE. CDR3: CASSDRDRAPEQYF. DNA for the CDR3: TGTGCCAGCAGCGACCGGGACAGGGCCCCCGAGCAGTACTTC. Supplemented by reference TRBV5-6 and TRBJ2-7, the full variable domain reads DAGVTQSPTHLIKTRGQQVTLRCSPKSGHDTVSWYQQALGQGPQFIFQYYEEEERQRGNFPDRFSGHQFPNYSSELNVNALLLGDSALYLCASSDRDRAPEQYFGPGTRLTVT.

This clone occurred once. The chain carries TRBV3-1 (or the pseudogene TRBV3-2) and TRBJ1-4; no reliable D call. The V and J ends lost 2 bases and 6 bases respectively, with 7 bases between them. Germline CDR1 and CDR2: LGHDT and YNNKEL (reference sequence). The CDR3 contains 13 residues. CDR3 protein: CASSQPRDEKLFF. For the CDR3, the DNA is TGTGCCAGCAGCCAACCCCGAGATGAAAAACTGTTTTTT.

The CDR3 reads CASSRDRGGNEQFF. The CDR3 nucleotides are TGCGCCAGCAGTCGGGACAGGGGCGGCAATGAGCAGTTCTTC. The chain combines TRBV5-1 with TRBJ2-1; 10 bases match TRBD1. J gave up 6 bases and V 5 bases, and 5 bases lay outside the gene matches. CDR1 is SGHRS and CDR2 is YFSETQ in the germline V gene. The CDR3 spans 14 residues.

This chain joins TRBV11-2 and TRBJ1-6, with TRBD1 as a possible D gene (5 bases). The CDR3 is made up of 18 amino acids. V lost 5 bases to trimming and J lost 0 bases, with 17 bases between them. Germline V CDR1 and CDR2: SGHAT, FQNNGV. CDR3 nucleotide sequence: TGTGCCAGCAGCCTAAGATCCGGGGGAAGCTCCTATAATTCACCCCTCCACTTT. This translates into CASSLRSGGSSYNSPLHF.